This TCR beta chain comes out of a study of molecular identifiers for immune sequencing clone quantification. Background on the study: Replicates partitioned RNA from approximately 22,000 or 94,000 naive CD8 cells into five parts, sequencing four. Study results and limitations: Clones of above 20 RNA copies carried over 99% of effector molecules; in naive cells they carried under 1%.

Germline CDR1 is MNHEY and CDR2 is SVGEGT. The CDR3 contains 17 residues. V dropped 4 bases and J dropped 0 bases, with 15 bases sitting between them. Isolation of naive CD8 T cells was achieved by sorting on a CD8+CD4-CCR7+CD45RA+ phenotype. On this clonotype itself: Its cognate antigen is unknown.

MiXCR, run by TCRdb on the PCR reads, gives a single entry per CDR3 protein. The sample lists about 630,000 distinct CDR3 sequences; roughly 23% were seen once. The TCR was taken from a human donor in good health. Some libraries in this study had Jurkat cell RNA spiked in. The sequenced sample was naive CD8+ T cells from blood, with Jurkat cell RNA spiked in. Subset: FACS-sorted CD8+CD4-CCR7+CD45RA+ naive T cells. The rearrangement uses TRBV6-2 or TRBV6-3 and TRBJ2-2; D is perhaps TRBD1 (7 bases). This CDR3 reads CASSFYRGGSNTGELFF. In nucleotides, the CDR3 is TGTGCCAGCAGTTTCTACAGGGGAGGTTCGAACACCGGGGAGCTGTTTTTT.